This TCR beta chain emerged from a study of blood T cell repertoires in COVID-19. Generated by immunoSEQ multiplex PCR, the TCRdb table keeps only in-frame clones and is missing some. The sample includes about 52,000 clones, over 75% of them seen just once. Trimming removed 3 bases from V and 1 base from J; junction bases left unmatched: 7. This CDR3 is built from 15 residues. Germline loops: CDR1 SQVTM, CDR2 ANQGSEA. The receptor's source is a human donor with active COVID-19. The donor label of this sample is uncertain. Sequencing used peripheral blood. The rearrangement joins TRBV29-1 to TRBJ2-7, with TRBD1 matching 9 bases. CDR3 in amino acids: CSVDWTGAGSYEQYF. The DNA of the CDR3 is TGCAGCGTTGACTGGACAGGGGCCGGATCCTACGAGCAGTACTTC.